One sample yielded the 22 T cell receptor beta chains listed below, sequenced in a study of OX40 agonist ivuxolimab in advanced cancers. TCRdb's table, derived via immunoSEQ multiplex PCR, lists solely in-frame clones and lacks some. Of just over 90,000 clones listed, 85% to 95% are singletons. Material: CD4+ or CD8+ T cells sorted from blood, obtained in a trial of the OX40 agonist ivuxolimab. The receptors derive from an adult with an advanced solid tumor such as melanoma, head and neck, liver or kidney cancer.

This clone came up once. The chain is built from TRBV28 and TRBJ1-1, with D perhaps TRBD1 (5 bases). Trimming stripped 2 bases from V and 5 bases from J, with 15 bases between. The germline gives CDR1 MDHEN, CDR2 SYDVKM. The CDR3 spans 15 residues. CDR3: CASSLRGQGGTEAFF. The CDR3 region has the DNA TGTGCCAGCAGTTTAAGAGGGCAGGGCGGTACTGAAGCTTTCTTT.

The chain links TRBV27 to TRBJ1-1; unclear D gene. V dropped 0 bases and J dropped 8 bases, with 10 bases sitting between them. The CDR3 sequence is 13 residues long. Germline V gene lookup returns CDR1 MNHEY and CDR2 SMNVEV (reference sequence). The CDR3 loop is CASSLSGSNEAFF. Here the CDR3 DNA reads TGTGCCAGCAGTTTATCTGGGTCCAACGAAGCTTTCTTT.

The table lists this clone with a few counts. The same CDR3 is also encoded by other DNA sequences in this sample. The V call is TRBV19, the J call TRBJ1-1; no definite D call. The CDR3 sequence is 11 residues long. The V end lost 3 bases, the J end lost 5 bases, and 4 bases lay between the germline ends. Germline V lookup: CDR1 LNHDA, CDR2 SQIVND (reference sequence). The CDR3 here is CASSIGTEAFF. Written as DNA, the CDR3 is TGTGCCAGTAGTATTGGTACTGAAGCTTTCTTT.

In its sample, this clone was seen once. The chain couples TRBV30 to TRBJ1-2, with D maybe TRBD1 (6 bases). The CDR3 sequence is 13 residues long. With 4 bases removed from V and 7 bases from J, the gap between germline ends came to 16 bases. The V gene's germline CDR1 is GTSNPN and CDR2 SVGIG (reference sequence). CDR3 in DNA: TGTGCCTGGAATCCCCGGACAGCACTTGGCTACACCTTC. The encoded protein is CAWNPRTALGYTF.

This chain connects TRBV4-1 to TRBJ2-1, with 8 bases fitting TRBD1. V trimming: 0 bases; J trimming: 5 bases; junction bases outside the gene matches: 15. The CDR3 loop spans 19 amino acids. The germline V gene has CDR1 MGHRA and CDR2 YSYEKL. The DNA for the CDR3 is TGCGCCAGCAGCCAAGAGGGCAGGGGGCTTGCCAAAGTACACAATGAGCAGTTCTTC. This encodes CASSQEGRGLAKVHNEQFF.

The chain uses TRBV2 and TRBJ1-2, with 9 bases that match TRBD1. Trimming cost V 7 bases and J 4 bases; bases outside gene matches: 4. The germline V gene encodes CDR1 SNHLY and CDR2 FYNNEI. The CDR3 consists of 13 residues. CDR3 in amino acids: CASIRTGAYGYTF. CDR3 DNA: TGTGCCAGCATTCGGACAGGGGCCTATGGCTACACCTTC.

There are a few counts of this clone. The chain combines TRBV5-6 with TRBJ1-5; 7 bases match TRBD1. The CDR3 sequence is 16 residues long. Losses at the gene ends were 4 bases for V and 1 base for J; bases not matched to a gene: 8. Germline lookup yields CDR1 SGHDT and CDR2 YYEEEE. In nucleotides, the CDR3 is TGTGCCAGCAGCGCCACAGGGGAAGGAAGCAATCAGCCCCAGCATTTT. Amino acids: CASSATGEGSNQPQHF.

V and J are TRBV13 and TRBJ1-2; possible D gene TRBD1, 5 bases. V was shortened by 8 bases and J by 6 bases, with 22 bases between the two germline ends. The CDR3 is 15 amino acids. Germline V CDR1 and CDR2: PRHDT, FYEKMQ (reference sequence). CDR3 DNA sequence: TGTGCCAGCCGAACCCTTACCGGGACGATAAATGGCTACACCTTC. This gives the protein CASRTLTGTINGYTF.

The gene calls are TRBV9 and TRBJ2-3; 12 bases line up with TRBD2. This CDR3 has 16 residues. The germline gives CDR1 SGDLS, CDR2 YYNGEE. V lost 0 bases, J lost 3 bases, and 2 bases stayed unmatched. This CDR3 reads CASSVDTSGGTDTQYF. In DNA, the CDR3 is TGTGCCAGCAGCGTAGATACTAGCGGGGGGACAGATACGCAGTATTTT.

Points on this clone: Additional DNA sequences in this sample encode the identical CDR3. The chain joins TRBV6-5 to TRBJ2-1, with 7 nucleotides matching TRBD2. Germline loops: CDR1 MNHEY, CDR2 SVGAGI. This CDR3 region has 13 residues. Losses at the gene ends were 0 bases for V and 9 bases for J; bases not matched to a gene: 2. Here the CDR3 DNA reads TGTGCCAGCAGTTACTCTGGACTAGGTGAGCAGTTCTTC. The encoded protein is CASSYSGLGEQFF.

This chain joins TRBV6-1 and TRBJ2-2; 9 positions agree with TRBD1. The V segment lost 8 bases and the J segment 4 bases; nucleotides outside the gene matches: 2. Germline V gene sequence: CDR1 MNHNS, CDR2 SASEGT. The CDR3 length is 13 residues. This CDR3 is CASAGQGTGELFF. The DNA for the CDR3 is TGTGCCAGCGCGGGACAGGGCACCGGGGAGCTGTTTTTT.

This clone was counted a single time. The chain uses TRBV5-1 and TRBJ2-3; D gene unclear. This CDR3 has 15 residues. Germline V gene lookup returns CDR1 SGHRS and CDR2 YFSETQ. The germline V and J ends were trimmed by 7 bases and 0 bases, with 15 bases remaining between them. The CDR3 is CASFRHTDSTDTQYF. CDR3 sequence (DNA): TGCGCCAGCTTCAGACATACAGATAGCACAGATACGCAGTATTTT. Full variable domain (missing parts from reference TRBV5-1 and TRBJ2-3): KAGVTQTPRYLIKTRGQQVTLSCSPISGHRSVSWYQQTPGQGLQFLFEYFSETQRNKGNFPGRFSGRQFSNSRSEMNVSTLELGDSALYLCASFRHTDSTDTQYFGPGTRLTVL.

This chain connects TRBV5-6 to TRBJ1-4; 10 nucleotides agree with TRBD1. Per germline, CDR1 SGHDT and CDR2 YYEEEE. V was pared by 0 bases and J by 16 bases, with 9 bases of the junction left unmatched. This CDR3 comprises 14 residues. CDR3 DNA sequence: TGTGCCAGCAGCTTGGGACAGGGGGCGGCCAGGCGGTTTTTT. Translated, it gives CASSLGQGAARRFF.

The V and J genes are TRBV19 and TRBJ1-5; no firm D call. The germline CDR1 and CDR2 sequences are LNHDA and SQIVND (reference sequence). The CDR3 loop spans 13 amino acids. V shed 10 bases and J shed 3 bases, with 13 bases lying between them. The CDR3 sequence is CATSIQYNQPQHF. DNA of the CDR3: TGTGCCACCTCGATACAGTACAATCAGCCCCAGCATTTT.

This rearrangement joins TRBV7-2 to TRBJ2-3; D is possibly TRBD2 (5 bases). CDR1 SGHTA and CDR2 FQGNSA come from the germline V gene. The CDR3 runs 17 residues. Trimming took 2 bases from V and 0 from J, leaving 15 bases between them. CDR3 in DNA: TGTGCCAGCAGCTTATTATTCAGGACTGCTAGCACAGATACGCAGTATTTT. Translating gives CASSLLFRTASTDTQYF.

The CDR3 DNA is TGTGCCAGCAGCTTCGGGGCAGATACGCAGTATTTT. Translation: CASSFGADTQYF. The chain recombines TRBV7-9 with TRBJ2-3; TRBD2 might be the D (5 bases). The CDR3 runs to 12 residues. Between the trimmed V and J ends, which lost 3 bases and 4 bases, there was a span of 5 bases. Germline V gene data show CDR1 as SEHNR and CDR2 as FQNEAQ (reference sequence).

This rearrangement joins TRBV6-5 to TRBJ2-7; either TRBD1 or TRBD2 may supply D (5 bases each). V was trimmed by 5 bases and J by 3 bases, leaving 11 bases between them. Germline CDR1 reads MNHEY; CDR2 reads SVGAGI. The CDR3 has 13 amino acids. In DNA form, the CDR3 reads TGTGCCAGCAGTACGGGACCCAACTACGAGCAGTACTTC. It specifies CASSTGPNYEQYF.

This clone was found once. CDR3 DNA sequence: TGTGCCAGCAGTTTATCCATCGACAGGGTACCGTACTTC. It specifies CASSLSIDRVPYF. This chain joins TRBV27 and TRBJ2-7; TRBD1 aligns across 7 bases. The CDR3 has 13 amino acids. Trimming at V came to 0 bases and at J to 12 bases, leaving 8 bases not matched to a gene. The germline gives CDR1 MNHEY, CDR2 SMNVEV (reference sequence).

The rearrangement uses TRBV4-1 and TRBJ1-5; D remains unclear. Per germline, CDR1 MGHRA and CDR2 YSYEKL. This CDR3 has 15 residues. Deletions cut 0 bases from V and 6 bases from J, with 12 bases between. CDR3 DNA: TGCGCCAGCAGCCAAGATGACGGGAGCGGTCAGCCCCAGCATTTT. Translating it yields CASSQDDGSGQPQHF.

In DNA, the CDR3 is TGTGCCAGCAGCCTAACCCCCTCATACGAGCAGTACTTC. This encodes CASSLTPSYEQYF. This chain uses TRBV7-9 with TRBJ2-7; D unclear. Looked up from germline, CDR1 is SEHNR and CDR2 is FQNEAQ (reference sequence). The V and J ends lost 5 bases and 4 bases respectively, with 12 bases between them. CDR3 length: 13 amino acids. Using reference TRBV7-9 and TRBJ2-7 for the parts outside the CDR3, the full variable domain is DTGVSQNPRHKITKRGQNVTFRCDPISEHNRLYWYRQTLGQGPEFLTYFQNEAQLEKSRLLSDRFSAERPKGSFSTLEIQRTEQGDSAMYLCASSLTPSYEQYFGPGTRLTVT.

This CDR3 reads CASSLGVSSYNEQFF. CDR3 in DNA: TGTGCCAGCAGCTTAGGGGTGAGCTCCTACAATGAGCAGTTCTTC. The genes are TRBV7-3 and TRBJ2-1; D is undetermined. V was cut by 2 bases and J by 0 bases, with 8 bases left in between. This CDR3 has 15 amino acids. Germline V gene sequence: CDR1 SGHTA, CDR2 FQGTGA.

The chain couples TRBV19 to TRBJ2-7, with 12 bases that match TRBD2. CDR1 LNHDA and CDR2 SQIVND come from the germline V gene (reference sequence). Unmatched junction bases numbered 17, after V lost 10 bases and J lost 7 bases. This CDR3 contains 16 residues. CDR3 amino acids: CATSSRPSGGAGEQYF. As DNA, the CDR3 is TGTGCCACCTCTAGTCGGCCTAGCGGGGGGGCCGGAGAGCAGTACTTC.